The present T cell receptor beta chain was sequenced within a study of shared clonotypes between healthy human individuals. The data were produced by immunoSEQ multiplex PCR, yet TCRdb's version contains in-frame clones alone and is incomplete. The sample contains approximately 590,000 clones, 95% of which appear only once. This clone was counted only a few times. Its antigen is still unknown. Naive CD8 cells comprised CD45RO-negative, CCR7-positively selected cells, excluding terminally differentiated effector memory CD45RA+ cells. Findings and caveats of the study: Only blood samples were collected, and tissue repertoires likely differ.

The CDR3 has 14 residues. CDR1 is SGHDT, CDR2 YYEEEE, per germline. With 1 base removed from V and 7 bases from J, the gap between germline ends came to 11 bases. This chain joins TRBV5-6 and TRBJ2-2, with a possible D match to TRBD2 (5 bases). This sequence was found in a woman aged 25 to 45 in good health. Sequencing was done on a sample of naive CD8+ T cells sorted from blood. CDR3 sequence: CASSLWGAGGELFF. In DNA, the CDR3 is TGTGCCAGCAGCTTGTGGGGAGCCGGCGGGGAGCTGTTTTTT.